Below, 26 T cell receptor beta chains from the same sample are listed, as sequenced in a study of OX40 agonist ivuxolimab in advanced cancers. Profiled with immunoSEQ multiplex PCR; TCRdb holds only in-frame clones, not every one. The table includes 60,000 to 75,000 clones, around 88% detected once. The sequenced sample was CD4+ or CD8+ T cells sorted from blood, obtained in a trial of the OX40 agonist ivuxolimab. Every receptor here comes from an adult with an advanced solid tumor such as melanoma, head and neck, liver or kidney cancer.

The V and J genes are TRBV7-2 and TRBJ2-3, with a possible D match to TRBD1 (5 bases). Trimming cost V 1 base and J 5 bases, with 10 bases left between them. The germline gives CDR1 SGHTA, CDR2 FQGNSA. CDR3 length equals 14 residues. CDR3 DNA: TGTGCCAGCAGCTTAGTGGGGCCAAGAGATACGCAGTATTTT. As protein: CASSLVGPRDTQYF.

V gene TRBV4-3 combines with J gene TRBJ1-6; the D gene is possibly TRBD1 (5 bases). Trimming took 0 bases from V and 12 from J, leaving 15 bases between them. Per the germline V gene, CDR1 is LGHNA and CDR2 is YSLEER. The CDR3 runs to 15 residues. In nucleotides, the CDR3 is TGCGCCAGCAGCCAAGAGTTCACAGGCACCCGACCCCTCCACTTT. It specifies CASSQEFTGTRPLHF.

This chain joins TRBV30 and TRBJ2-3; D uncertain. V lost 0 bases and J lost 6, with 10 bases in between. This CDR3 comprises 13 residues. Germline CDR1 is GTSNPN and CDR2 is SVGIG (reference sequence). The CDR3 nucleotides are TGTGCCTGGAGTGTACGAGCCCTGGATACGCAGTATTTT. Its protein product is CAWSVRALDTQYF.

J is TRBJ1-1 and V is TRBV4-1; D remains unclear. The CDR3 covers 14 residues. Trimming took 1 base from V and 2 from J, leaving 8 bases between them. Germline V CDR1 and CDR2: MGHRA, YSYEKL. The CDR3 DNA is TGCGCCAGCAGCCAAGGCGTACTCAACACTGAAGCTTTCTTT. It codes for CASSQGVLNTEAFF.

The chain employs TRBV6-5 and TRBJ1-1, with D unclear. The V gene's germline CDR1 is MNHEY and CDR2 SVGAGI. CDR3 length: 14 residues. V shed 6 bases and J shed 0 bases, with 11 bases lying between them. The CDR3, as DNA: TGTGCCAGCAGCCTGGACTCCATGAACACTGAAGCTTTCTTT. It codes for CASSLDSMNTEAFF.

The chain links TRBV10-1 to TRBJ2-3; 7 bases are a match to TRBD1. Per germline, CDR1 WNHNN and CDR2 SYGVQD (reference sequence). Losses at the gene ends were 6 bases for V and 2 bases for J; bases not matched to a gene: 5. The CDR3 has 14 residues. The CDR3 reads CASSPGQLTDTQYF. CDR3 DNA sequence: TGCGCCAGCAGCCCGGGACAGCTCACAGATACGCAGTATTTT.

This chain connects TRBV30 to TRBJ1-6; a weak D match, TRBD1 (6 bases). The CDR3 has 18 residues. Per the germline V gene, CDR1 is GTSNPN and CDR2 is SVGIG (reference sequence). V shed 3 bases and J shed 1 base, with 19 bases lying between them. The CDR3 here is CAWSPVFMGASYNSPLHF. CDR3 nucleotide sequence: TGTGCCTGGAGCCCTGTATTTATGGGGGCGTCCTATAATTCACCCCTCCACTTT.

The chain employs TRBV5-1 and TRBJ2-7, with no clear D. This CDR3 contains 12 residues. Trimming removed 3 bases at V and 5 bases at J, with 9 bases between. Germline CDR1 and CDR2: SGHRS and YFSETQ. The CDR3 sequence: CASSSTFDEQYF. The CDR3 DNA is TGCGCCAGCAGCTCCACGTTCGACGAGCAGTACTTC.

The genes are TRBV5-1 and TRBJ2-5, with TRBD2 identical over 10 bases. The V and J ends lost 1 base and 5 bases, in that order; junction bases with no gene match: 17. Germline loops: CDR1 SGHRS, CDR2 YFSETQ. The length of the CDR3 is 19 residues. CDR3 in DNA: TGCGCCAGCAGCTTGCGGATCTCGGCTAGCGGGAGTTCGGGGGAGACCCAGTACTTC. It yields the protein CASSLRISASGSSGETQYF. Full variable domain (outside the CDR3, taken from reference TRBV5-1 and TRBJ2-5): KAGVTQTPRYLIKTRGQQVTLSCSPISGHRSVSWYQQTPGQGLQFLFEYFSETQRNKGNFPGRFSGRQFSNSRSEMNVSTLELGDSALYLCASSLRISASGSSGETQYFGPGTRLLVL.

This clone was detected a few times. The chain employs TRBV25-1 and TRBJ1-2; D remains ambiguous. CDR1 is MGHDK, CDR2 SYGVNS, per germline. The CDR3 is 13 amino acids. The V end was cut by 2 bases, the J end by 1 base, with 5 bases between. CDR3 protein: CASSEGGNYGYTF. The DNA of the CDR3 is TGTGCCAGCAGTGAAGGTGGTAACTATGGCTACACCTTC.

The V call is TRBV7-3, the J call TRBJ1-1, with a possible D match to TRBD1 (5 bases). The germline V gene has CDR1 SGHTA and CDR2 FQGTGA. Trimming removed 2 bases at V and 3 bases at J, with 7 bases between. CDR3 length: 13 amino acids. CDR3 bases: TGTGCCAGCAGCTTAGACAGTGACACTGAAGCTTTCTTT. Its protein is CASSLDSDTEAFF.

The genes are TRBV2 and TRBJ2-1; 11 bases agree with TRBD1. The junction had 4 bases not matched to a gene; V was cut back by 6 bases and J by 3 bases. Looked up from germline, CDR1 is SNHLY and CDR2 is FYNNEI. The CDR3 loop spans 15 amino acids. The CDR3 DNA reads as TGTGCCAGCAGAAGGACAGGGGGCAACTACAATGAGCAGTTCTTC. Translation: CASRRTGGNYNEQFF.

A few counts support this clone. In the same sample, other DNA sequences code for this CDR3. The genes are TRBV29-1 and TRBJ2-2; no clear D gene. The CDR3 sequence is 11 residues long. V dropped 4 bases and J dropped 4 bases, with 4 bases sitting between them. Germline loops: CDR1 SQVTM, CDR2 ANQGSEA. This CDR3 is CSVGSTGELFF. Here the CDR3 DNA reads TGCAGCGTTGGGAGCACCGGGGAGCTGTTTTTT.

This chain links TRBV2 with TRBJ2-2, with no clear D. The germline V gene encodes CDR1 SNHLY and CDR2 FYNNEI. This CDR3 is 15 amino acids long. Trimming stripped 6 bases from V and 0 bases from J, with 11 bases between. The CDR3: CASRTDVANTGELFF. CDR3 DNA: TGTGCCAGCAGGACGGACGTCGCGAACACCGGGGAGCTGTTTTTT.

This chain joins TRBV19 and TRBJ2-7; TRBD1 is a possible D gene (6 bases). With 3 bases removed from V and 6 bases from J, the gap between germline ends came to 21 bases. This CDR3 region has 16 residues. Germline assignment: CDR1 LNHDA and CDR2 SQIVND (reference sequence). In nucleotides, the CDR3 is TGTGCCAGTAGTATCGGTTCGACAGGTCGCCGGGCCGAGCAGTACTTC. Translated, it gives CASSIGSTGRRAEQYF.

The chain has TRBV18 and TRBJ1-1; unclear D gene. Germline CDR1 KGHSH, CDR2 LQKENI. The CDR3 extends over 13 amino acids. V was trimmed by 4 bases and J by 4 bases, leaving 10 bases between them. In DNA, the CDR3 is TGTGCCAGCTCACTACTGGTTGGCACTGAAGCTTTCTTT. As protein: CASSLLVGTEAFF.

The chain has TRBV6-1 and TRBJ1-3; D is unclear. V shed 6 bases and J shed 0 bases, with 3 bases lying between them. Germline V gives CDR1 MNHNS, CDR2 SASEGT. The CDR3 loop spans 12 amino acids. The CDR3 region has the DNA TGTGCCAGCAGGGACTCTGGAAACACCATATATTTT. As protein: CASRDSGNTIYF.

CDR3 region: CASSLDFGNYEQYF. The CDR3 DNA reads as TGTGCCAGCAGCTTAGATTTCGGGAACTACGAGCAGTACTTC. The chain has TRBV11-2 and TRBJ2-7; TRBD2 might be the D (5 bases). The CDR3 is 14 amino acids. The V and J ends lost 0 bases and 3 bases respectively, with 9 bases between them. The germline V gene encodes CDR1 SGHAT and CDR2 FQNNGV. The variable domain in full, completed from reference TRBV11-2 and TRBJ2-7, reads EAGVAQSPRYKIIEKRQSVAFWCNPISGHATLYWYQQILGQGPKLLIQFQNNGVVDDSQLPKDRFSAERLKGVDSTLKIQPAKLEDSAVYLCASSLDFGNYEQYFGPGTRLTVT.

V and J are TRBV6-6 and TRBJ1-5, with D unclear. This CDR3 has 15 residues. V was clipped by 3 bases and J by 5 bases, with 14 bases between them. Looked up from germline, CDR1 is MNHNY and CDR2 is SVGAGI (reference sequence). CDR3 sequence (DNA): TGTGCCAGCAGTTATGGAGGGCAGGCGGATCAGCCCCAGCATTTT. This gives the protein CASSYGGQADQPQHF.

The rearrangement joins TRBV28 to TRBJ1-6, with 8 bases aligning to TRBD1. The germline V gene has CDR1 MDHEN and CDR2 SYDVKM. There are 16 residues in the CDR3. V gave up 1 base and J gave up 8 bases; unmatched junction bases: 7. CDR3 residues: CASSLYRTGGYSPLHF. In DNA, the CDR3 is TGTGCCAGCAGTTTATATCGAACAGGGGGATATTCACCCCTCCACTTT.

The rearrangement uses TRBV19 and TRBJ2-6; D remains unclear. The germline V gene encodes CDR1 LNHDA and CDR2 SQIVND (reference sequence). V lost 5 bases and J lost 6, with 14 bases in between. CDR3 length equals 15 residues. The CDR3 here is CASSPTIQAANVLTF. CDR3 coding DNA: TGTGCCAGTAGTCCCACAATTCAGGCGGCCAACGTCCTGACTTTC. Filled out from reference TRBV19 and TRBJ2-6, the complete variable domain reads DGGITQSPKYLFRKEGQNVTLSCEQNLNHDAMYWYRQDPGQGLRLIYYSQIVNDFQKGDIAEGYSVSREKKESFPLTVTSAQKNPTAFYLCASSPTIQAANVLTFGAGSRLTVL.

V usage is TRBV19 and J usage is TRBJ1-2; D is undetermined. Trimming cost V 3 bases and J 2 bases, with 4 bases left between them. Germline V gene lookup returns CDR1 LNHDA and CDR2 SQIVND (reference sequence). The CDR3 loop spans 12 amino acids. In nucleotides, the CDR3 is TGTGCCAGTAGTATTAGGAACTATGGCTACACCTTC. It is translated as CASSIRNYGYTF.

The CDR3 sequence: CASRDREFYGYTF. The CDR3 DNA follows: TGTGCCAGCCGGGACAGGGAGTTTTATGGCTACACCTTC. V and J are TRBV5-6 and TRBJ1-2; 9 nucleotides align to TRBD1. CDR1 SGHDT and CDR2 YYEEEE come from the germline V gene. Trimming at V came to 7 bases and at J to 5 bases, leaving 6 bases not matched to a gene. The CDR3 sequence is 13 residues long. Combining the CDR3 with reference TRBV5-6 and TRBJ1-2 gives the whole variable domain DAGVTQSPTHLIKTRGQQVTLRCSPKSGHDTVSWYQQALGQGPQFIFQYYEEEERQRGNFPDRFSGHQFPNYSSELNVNALLLGDSALYLCASRDREFYGYTFGSGTRLTVV.

The V and J genes are TRBV6-1 and TRBJ2-7, with D maybe TRBD1 (5 bases). Trimming took 5 bases from V and 9 from J, leaving 14 bases between them. The germline V gene encodes CDR1 MNHNS and CDR2 SASEGT. This CDR3 region has 12 residues. The CDR3 loop is CASSKQARVQYF. The DNA of the CDR3 is TGTGCCAGCAGTAAACAGGCTAGAGTGCAGTACTTC.

The chain links TRBV19 to TRBJ2-3; D unclear. This CDR3 has 14 amino acids. The germline V gene encodes CDR1 LNHDA and CDR2 SQIVND (reference sequence). V shed 0 bases and J shed 1 base, with 5 bases lying between them. In nucleotides, the CDR3 is TGTGCCAGTAGTATAGAAAAGGGCACAGATACGCAGTATTTT. This sequence encodes CASSIEKGTDTQYF.

J is TRBJ2-7 and V is TRBV7-9; D is ambiguous. Germline V CDR1 and CDR2: SEHNR, FQNEAQ (reference sequence). The CDR3 runs to 14 residues. Trimming pared 5 bases from V and 3 bases from J, leaving 14 bases between. The CDR3 loop reads CASSRPQIGYEQYF. The CDR3, as DNA: TGTGCCAGCAGCCGACCTCAGATCGGCTACGAGCAGTACTTC.